Sequencing of this TCR beta chain was carried out in a study of cytomegalovirus exposure and HLA in healthy donors. PCR primers comprised 60 Vbeta and 13 Jbeta primers. Method: immunoSEQ multiplex PCR; TCRdb's copy keeps in-frame clones and lacks some. The repertoire includes around 95,000 clones, approximately 82% of them detected once, and under 4.5% sits in the top ten. Comment on this clone: No antigen is known for it.

Study-wide results and limits: The study found most TCR sequences rare, yet found some public TCRs in many donors. Reported results showed that the classifier diagnosed cytomegalovirus status with high specificity and sensitivity.

The TCR was taken from a female donor in good health and CMV-seropositive. Sequenced sample: PBMCs.

This CDR3 reads CATSSRTGVGSPLHF. Written as DNA, the CDR3 is TGTGCCACCAGCAGTAGGACAGGCGTAGGGTCACCCCTCCACTTT. The chain recombines TRBV15 with TRBJ1-6, with 7 positions matching TRBD1. V lost 3 bases to trimming and J lost 10 bases; unmatched junction nucleotides: 9. The CDR3 is 15 amino acids. In germline, CDR1 is LNHNV, CDR2 YYDKDF (reference sequence).